This T cell receptor beta chain appears in the sequencing data of a study of T cell repertoires in cytomegalovirus infection. Study background: TCR beta signatures that were public indicated CMV infection and matching HLA type.

TCRdb reprocessed the reads via MiXCR and lists one record per CDR3 protein. Of nearly 550,000 distinct CDR3 sequences listed, about 15% are singletons. This clonotype has at least ten counts. This CDR3 spans 15 amino acids. Trimming shortened V by 1 base and J by 2 bases, and 9 bases separated the two germline ends. The sequencing sample was made of CD8+ T cells from PBMCs. The sequence was collected from a human donor in good health (CMV status not recorded). Some clones in this sample may be carry-over from other donors' samples. This chain joins TRBV12-3 or TRBV12-4 and TRBJ1-5; tentative D call: TRBD1 (6 bases). The DNA of the CDR3 is TGTGCCAGCAGTTTAGTGGCAGGGGGCAATCAGCCCCAGCATTTT. The encoded protein is CASSLVAGGNQPQHF.